This TCR beta chain was identified during a study of T cells in Graves' hyperthyroidism and ophthalmopathy. This clonotype was counted many times. After removal of 6 bases from V and 0 bases from J, the junction contained 7 bases not matched to a gene. The CDR3 runs to 15 residues. Amplification yielded TCR beta CDR3 regions, with RNA transcripts as the source. HTBI primers were used for first-round RT-PCR of the TCR CDR3. TCRdb reprocessed the multiplex PCR reads with MiXCR, giving one entry per CDR3 protein. Of approximately 870,000 distinct CDR3 sequences in the sample, 38% were seen once. The chain links TRBV12-3 or TRBV12-4 to TRBJ1-1, with 7 bases aligning to TRBD1. The sequenced sample was blood. This clonotype originated in a man between 18 and 35 years old with Graves' hyperthyroidism. The CDR3 here is CASSRPQGMNTEAFF. In nucleotides, the CDR3 is TGTGCCAGCAGCCGACCACAGGGGATGAACACTGAAGCTTTCTTT.